A single sample is the source of the 12 T cell receptor beta chains below, sequenced in a study of blood T cell repertoires in COVID-19. Sequencing was performed with immunoSEQ multiplex PCR; in TCRdb, only in-frame clones are kept and a portion is missing. Of about 26,000 clones listed, approximately 70% were seen once; the top ten hold 7.3%. Sequenced: peripheral blood. Every receptor here comes from a man between 60 and 75 years old with active or convalescent COVID-19.

The chain employs TRBV7-6 and TRBJ1-2, with a tentative D call TRBD1 (5 bases). The V and J ends lost 5 bases and 2 bases respectively, with 12 bases between them. Germline assignment: CDR1 SGHVS and CDR2 FNYEAQ. The CDR3 has 14 amino acids. The CDR3 spells CASSPGGGNYGYTF. CDR3 DNA sequence: TGTGCCAGCAGCCCGGGCGGGGGGAACTATGGCTACACCTTC.

This clone was counted once. The chain recombines TRBV5-1 with TRBJ2-3; D unclear. The CDR3 loop spans 14 amino acids. The V gene's germline CDR1 is SGHRS and CDR2 YFSETQ. V was pared by 3 bases and J by 3 bases, with 11 bases between. CDR3 region: CASSSWRVTDTQYF. In DNA form, the CDR3 reads TGCGCCAGCAGCTCGTGGAGAGTGACAGATACGCAGTATTTT.

This clone showed up just once. The CDR3 region is CAWAPDRGGTEAFF. Written as DNA, the CDR3 is TGTGCCTGGGCCCCGGACAGGGGGGGGACTGAAGCTTTCTTT. The chain couples TRBV30 to TRBJ1-1; 10 bases map to TRBD1. The CDR3 runs 14 residues. V was pared by 5 bases and J by 5 bases, with 8 bases of the junction left unmatched. Germline-derived CDR1 and CDR2 are GTSNPN and SVGIG (reference sequence). The complete variable domain, with remaining parts taken from reference TRBV30 and TRBJ1-1, reads SQTIHQWPATLVQPVGSPLSLECTVEGTSNPNLYWYRQAAGRGLQLLFYSVGIGQISSEVPQNLSASRPQDRQFILSSKKLLLSDSGFYLCAWAPDRGGTEAFFGQGTRLTVV.

With respect to this clone: The junction does not match germline at one end; this may be a read error. The chain joins TRBV6-5 to TRBJ1-3; no clear D gene. This CDR3 spans 16 amino acids. In germline, CDR1 is MNHEY, CDR2 SVGAGI. The CDR3: CASSYSTGGTGNTIYF. CDR3 bases: TGTGCCAGCAGTTACTCGACGGGTGGTACTGGGAACACCATATATTTT.

The chain uses TRBV4-2 and TRBJ1-2; the D is unclear. V lost 1 base, J lost 8 bases, and 14 bases lay in between. The CDR3 is 14 residues long. Germline CDR1 and CDR2: LGHNA and YNFKEQ. The CDR3 DNA reads TGTGCCAGCAGCCAAGTCTGGGAGAGGTTCGGCTACACCTTC. The encoded protein is CASSQVWERFGYTF.

This rearrangement joins TRBV5-1 to TRBJ2-7; 10 bases fit TRBD1. Germline CDR1 and CDR2: SGHRS and YFSETQ. CDR3 size: 16 residues. V shed 4 bases and J 4 bases; nucleotides not matched to a gene: 11. CDR3 residues: CASSPYIPGQGYEQYF. For the CDR3, the DNA is TGCGCCAGCAGCCCGTACATTCCGGGACAGGGGTACGAGCAGTACTTC.

This clone was seen a few times. The CDR3 is CASSPTGTYTQYF. The CDR3 region has the DNA TGTGCCAGTAGTCCCACTGGGACTTATACGCAGTATTTT. The chain carries TRBV19 and TRBJ2-3; D possibly corresponds to TRBD2 (6 bases). From germline, CDR1 is LNHDA and CDR2 SQIVND (reference sequence). V was clipped by 5 bases and J by 7 bases, with 13 bases between them. This CDR3 spans 13 amino acids.

The chain joins TRBV7-9 to TRBJ2-1; 11 bases map to TRBD2. There are 15 residues in the CDR3. J was trimmed by 9 bases and V by 5 bases; bases with no gene match: 9. CDR1 is SEHNR, CDR2 FQNEAQ, per germline (reference sequence). CDR3 in DNA: TGTGCCAGCAGCCGTCTAGCGGGAGGATATAGTGAGCAGTTCTTC. As protein: CASSRLAGGYSEQFF.

This sequence joins TRBV7-9 and TRBJ2-3; 10 bases fit TRBD1. CDR3 size: 15 residues. Germline assignment: CDR1 SEHNR and CDR2 FQNEAQ (reference sequence). V lost 11 bases, J lost 2 bases, and 10 bases stayed unmatched. The CDR3 nucleotides read TGTGCCTGCTCCGGGACAGGGGCGGTCACAGATACGCAGTATTTT. Its translation is CACSGTGAVTDTQYF. Supplemented by reference TRBV7-9 and TRBJ2-3, the full variable domain reads DTGVSQNPRHKITKRGQNVTFRCDPISEHNRLYWYRQTLGQGPEFLTYFQNEAQLEKSRLLSDRFSAERPKGSFSTLEIQRTEQGDSAMYLCACSGTGAVTDTQYFGPGTRLTVL.

The chain is built from TRBV19 and TRBJ2-3, with D perhaps matching TRBD2 (6 bases). Trimming removed 2 bases at V and 2 bases at J, with 14 bases between. Per the germline V gene, CDR1 is LNHDA and CDR2 is SQIVND (reference sequence). The CDR3 loop spans 16 amino acids. CDR3 bases: TGTGCCAGTAGTATATCTGCGGGGAGTACCACAGATACGCAGTATTTT. This codes for CASSISAGSTTDTQYF.

There are a few counts of this clone. V usage is TRBV6-6 and J usage is TRBJ1-6; 8 bases fit TRBD1. CDR3 length: 16 amino acids. After removal of 2 bases from V and 7 bases from J, the junction contained 7 bases not matched to a gene. The germline CDR1 and CDR2 sequences are MNHNY and SVGAGI (reference sequence). The CDR3 DNA reads as TGTGCCAGCAGTTACGGGCAGGGGGCAGTGAATTCACCCCTCCACTTT. It yields the protein CASSYGQGAVNSPLHF.

This clone was seen more than once but under ten times. This chain connects TRBV6-2 or TRBV6-3 to TRBJ2-1; 9 nucleotides match TRBD2. The CDR3 runs to 14 residues. Germline CDR1 is MNHEY and CDR2 is SVGEGT. V lost 1 base to trimming and J lost 9 bases; unmatched junction nucleotides: 4. The DNA for the CDR3 is TGTGCCAGCAGTTACTACGGACTAGCGAGTGAGCAGTTCTTC. Protein sequence: CASSYYGLASEQFF.